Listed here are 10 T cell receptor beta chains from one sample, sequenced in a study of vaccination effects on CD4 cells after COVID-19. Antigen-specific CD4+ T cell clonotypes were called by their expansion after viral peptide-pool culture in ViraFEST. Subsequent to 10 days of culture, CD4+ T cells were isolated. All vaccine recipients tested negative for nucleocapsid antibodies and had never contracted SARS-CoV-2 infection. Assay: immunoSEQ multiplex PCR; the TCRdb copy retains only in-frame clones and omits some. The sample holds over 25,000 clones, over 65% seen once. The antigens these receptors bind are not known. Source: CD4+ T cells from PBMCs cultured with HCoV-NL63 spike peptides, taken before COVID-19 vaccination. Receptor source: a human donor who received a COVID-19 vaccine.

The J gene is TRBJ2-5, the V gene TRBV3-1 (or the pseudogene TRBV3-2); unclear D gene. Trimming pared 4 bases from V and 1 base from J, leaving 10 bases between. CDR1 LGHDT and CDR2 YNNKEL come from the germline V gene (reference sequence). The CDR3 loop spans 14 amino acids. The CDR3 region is CASSPIELQETQYF. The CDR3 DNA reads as TGTGCCAGCAGCCCAATTGAGCTCCAAGAGACCCAGTACTTC.

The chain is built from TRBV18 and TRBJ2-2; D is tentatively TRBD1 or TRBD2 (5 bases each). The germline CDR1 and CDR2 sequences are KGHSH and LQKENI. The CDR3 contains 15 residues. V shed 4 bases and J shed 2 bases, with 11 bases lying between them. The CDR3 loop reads CASSLRDGNTGELFF. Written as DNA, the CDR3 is TGTGCCAGCTCACTCCGGGACGGCAACACCGGGGAGCTGTTTTTT.

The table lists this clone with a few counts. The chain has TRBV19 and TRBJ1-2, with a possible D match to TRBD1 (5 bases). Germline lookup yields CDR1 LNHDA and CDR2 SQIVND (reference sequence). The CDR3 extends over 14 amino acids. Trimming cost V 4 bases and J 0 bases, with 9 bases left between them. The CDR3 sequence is CASSTGGANYGYTF. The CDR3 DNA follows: TGTGCCAGTAGTACCGGAGGGGCTAACTATGGCTACACCTTC.

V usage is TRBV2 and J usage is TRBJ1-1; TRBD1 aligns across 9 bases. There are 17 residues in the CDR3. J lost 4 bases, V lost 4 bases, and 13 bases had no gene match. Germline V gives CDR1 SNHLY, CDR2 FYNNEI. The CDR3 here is CASSGRRDRVFGTEAFF. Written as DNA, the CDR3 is TGTGCCAGCAGTGGGCGGCGGGACAGGGTTTTTGGCACTGAAGCTTTCTTT.

The chain's CDR3 is CASSDSAGGPGELFF. The CDR3 DNA reads as TGTGCCAGCAGTGACTCAGCGGGAGGGCCCGGGGAGCTGTTTTTT. This sequence joins TRBV6-4 and TRBJ2-2; 10 bases are shared with TRBD2. Germline-derived CDR1 and CDR2 are MRHNA and SNTAGT. V was clipped by 0 bases and J by 6 bases; unmatched bases: 1. The CDR3 contains 15 residues.

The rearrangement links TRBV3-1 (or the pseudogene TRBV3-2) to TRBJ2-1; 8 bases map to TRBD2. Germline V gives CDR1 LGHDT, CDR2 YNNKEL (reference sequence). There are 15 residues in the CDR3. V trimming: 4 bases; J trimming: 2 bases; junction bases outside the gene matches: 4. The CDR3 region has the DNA TGTGCCAGCAGCCCGACTAGCGAGGCCTACAATGAGCAGTTCTTC. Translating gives CASSPTSEAYNEQFF.

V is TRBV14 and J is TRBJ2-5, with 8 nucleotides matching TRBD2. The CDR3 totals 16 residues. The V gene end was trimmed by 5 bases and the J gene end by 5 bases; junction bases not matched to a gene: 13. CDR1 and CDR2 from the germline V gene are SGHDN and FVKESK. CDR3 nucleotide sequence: TGTGCCAGCAGCGAGAGCGGGAGCCGATGGGAGGAGACCCAGTACTTC. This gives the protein CASSESGSRWEETQYF. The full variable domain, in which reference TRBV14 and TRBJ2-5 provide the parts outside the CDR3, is EAGVTQFPSHSVIEKGQTVTLRCDPISGHDNLYWYRRVMGKEIKFLLHFVKESKQDESGMPNNRFLAERTGGTYSTLKVQPAELEDSGVYFCASSESGSRWEETQYFGPGTRLLVL.

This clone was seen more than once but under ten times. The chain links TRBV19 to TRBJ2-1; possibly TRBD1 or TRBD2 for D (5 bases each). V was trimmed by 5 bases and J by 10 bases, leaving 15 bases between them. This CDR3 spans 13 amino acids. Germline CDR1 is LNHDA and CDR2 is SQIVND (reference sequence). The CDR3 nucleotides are TGTGCCAGTAGTCACCGGGGCCCTAGGGAGCAGTTCTTC. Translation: CASSHRGPREQFF.

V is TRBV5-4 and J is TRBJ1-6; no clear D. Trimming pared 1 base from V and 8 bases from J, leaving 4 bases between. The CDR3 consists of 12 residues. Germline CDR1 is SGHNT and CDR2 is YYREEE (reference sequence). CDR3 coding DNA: TGTGCCAGCAGCTTGTACGATTCACCCCTCCACTTT. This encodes CASSLYDSPLHF.

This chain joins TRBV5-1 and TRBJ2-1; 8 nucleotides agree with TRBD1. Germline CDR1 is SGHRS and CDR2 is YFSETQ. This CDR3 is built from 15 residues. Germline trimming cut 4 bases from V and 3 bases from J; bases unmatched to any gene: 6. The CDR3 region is CASSTPGQVYNEQFF. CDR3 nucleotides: TGCGCCAGCAGCACCCCGGGACAGGTCTACAATGAGCAGTTCTTC.